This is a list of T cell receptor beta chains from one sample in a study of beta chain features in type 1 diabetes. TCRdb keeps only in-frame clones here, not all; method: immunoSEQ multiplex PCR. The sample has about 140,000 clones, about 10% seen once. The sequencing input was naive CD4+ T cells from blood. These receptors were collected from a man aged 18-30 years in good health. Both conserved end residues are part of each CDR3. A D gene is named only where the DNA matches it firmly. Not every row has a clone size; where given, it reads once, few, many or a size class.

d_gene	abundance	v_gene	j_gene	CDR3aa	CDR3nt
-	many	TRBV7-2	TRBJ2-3	CASSLGAGRDTQYF	TGTGCCAGCAGCTTAGGAGCGGGCAGAGATACGCAGTATTTT
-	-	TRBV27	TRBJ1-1	CASRRGNTEAFF	TGTGCCAGCAGGCGGGGGAACACTGAAGCTTTCTTT
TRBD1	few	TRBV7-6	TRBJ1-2	CASSETGREGYTF	TGTGCCAGCAGCGAGACAGGGCGTGAAGGCTACACCTTC
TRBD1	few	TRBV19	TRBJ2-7	CASSDRGPSYEQYF	TGTGCCAGTAGTGACAGGGGTCCATCCTACGAGCAGTACTTC
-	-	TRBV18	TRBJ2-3	CASSPLELSTDTQYF	TGTGCCAGCTCACCATTGGAGCTTTCCACAGATACGCAGTATTTT
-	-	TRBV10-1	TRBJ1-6	CASSEPGSPLHF	TGCGCCAGCAGTGAGCCCGGTTCACCCCTCCACTTT
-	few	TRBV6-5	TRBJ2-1	CASSAGYNEQFF	TGTGCCAGCAGTGCGGGGTACAATGAGCAGTTCTTC
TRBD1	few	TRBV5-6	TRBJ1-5	CASSRRQGGNQPQHF	TGTGCCAGCAGTCGGCGACAGGGGGGCAATCAGCCCCAGCATTTT
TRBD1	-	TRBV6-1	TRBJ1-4	CASSEQGAPGTNEKLFF	TGTGCCAGCAGCGAACAGGGGGCGCCCGGAACTAATGAAAAACTGTTTTTT
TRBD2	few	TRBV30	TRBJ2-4	CAWSVMRGGAKNIQYF	TGTGCCTGGAGTGTAATGCGGGGGGGGGCCAAAAACATTCAGTACTTC
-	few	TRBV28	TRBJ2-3	CASSLDRTEPDTQYF	TGTGCCAGCAGTTTAGACCGGACAGAACCAGATACGCAGTATTTT
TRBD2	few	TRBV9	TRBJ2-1	CASSVGLAGGFSYNEQFF	TGTGCCAGCAGCGTAGGGCTAGCGGGGGGCTTCTCCTACAATGAGCAGTTCTTC
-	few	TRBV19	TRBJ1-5	CASSKASGGNQPQHF	TGTGCCAGTAGTAAAGCCAGCGGGGGCAATCAGCCCCAGCATTTT
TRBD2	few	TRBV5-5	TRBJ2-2	CASSNFGGGANTGELFF	TGTGCCAGCAGCAATTTTGGCGGGGGAGCGAACACCGGGGAGCTGTTTTTT
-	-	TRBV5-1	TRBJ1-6	CASSSETASSYNSPLHF	TGCGCCAGCAGCTCGGAGACAGCGAGCTCCTATAATTCACCCCTCCACTTT
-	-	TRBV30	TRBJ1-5	CAWMRGGESNQPQHF	TGTGCCTGGATGAGAGGGGGTGAGAGCAATCAGCCCCAGCATTTT
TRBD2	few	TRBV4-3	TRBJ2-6	CASSFQRGASGANVLTF	TGCGCCAGCAGCTTTCAGCGGGGGGCCTCTGGGGCCAACGTCCTGACTTTC
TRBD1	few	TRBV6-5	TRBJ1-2	CASCGQGVGYGYTF	TGTGCCAGCTGTGGACAGGGTGTTGGCTATGGCTACACCTTC
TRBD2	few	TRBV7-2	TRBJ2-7	CASSSRGTSGGARYEQYF	TGTGCCAGCAGCTCACGCGGGACTAGCGGGGGGGCGAGGTACGAGCAGTACTTC